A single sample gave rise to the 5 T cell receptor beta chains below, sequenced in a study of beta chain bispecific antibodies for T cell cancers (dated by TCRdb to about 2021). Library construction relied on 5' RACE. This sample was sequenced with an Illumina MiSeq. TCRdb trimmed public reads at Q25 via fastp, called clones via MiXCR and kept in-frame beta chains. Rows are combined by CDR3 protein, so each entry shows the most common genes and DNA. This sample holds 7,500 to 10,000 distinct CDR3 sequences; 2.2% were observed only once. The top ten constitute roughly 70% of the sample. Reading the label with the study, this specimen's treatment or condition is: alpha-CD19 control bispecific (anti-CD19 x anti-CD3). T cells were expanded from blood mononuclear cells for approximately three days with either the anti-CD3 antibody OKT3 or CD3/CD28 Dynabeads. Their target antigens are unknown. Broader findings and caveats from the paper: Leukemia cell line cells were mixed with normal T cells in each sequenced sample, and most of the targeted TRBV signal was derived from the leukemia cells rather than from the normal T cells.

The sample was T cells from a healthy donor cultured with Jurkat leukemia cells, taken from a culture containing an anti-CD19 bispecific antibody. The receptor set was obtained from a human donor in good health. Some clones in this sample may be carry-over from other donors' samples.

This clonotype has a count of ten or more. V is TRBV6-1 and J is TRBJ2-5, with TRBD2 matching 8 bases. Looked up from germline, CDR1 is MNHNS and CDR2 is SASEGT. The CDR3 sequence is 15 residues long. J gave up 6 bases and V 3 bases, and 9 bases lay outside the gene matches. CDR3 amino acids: CASSDRRGAGKTQYF. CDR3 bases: TGTGCCAGCAGTGATCGGCGGGGGGCGGGAAAGACCCAGTACTTC.

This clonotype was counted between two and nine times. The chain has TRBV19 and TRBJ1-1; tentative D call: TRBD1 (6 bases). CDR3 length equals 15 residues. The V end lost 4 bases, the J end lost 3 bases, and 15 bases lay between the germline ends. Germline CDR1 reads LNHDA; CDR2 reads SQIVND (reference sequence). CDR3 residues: CASSTQDRSHTEAFF. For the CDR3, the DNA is TGTGCCAGTAGTACCCAGGACAGATCTCACACTGAAGCTTTCTTT.

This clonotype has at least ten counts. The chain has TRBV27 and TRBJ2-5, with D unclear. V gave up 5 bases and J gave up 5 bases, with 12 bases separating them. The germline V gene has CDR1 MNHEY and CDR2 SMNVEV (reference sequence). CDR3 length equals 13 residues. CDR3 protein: CASSRSDWETQYF. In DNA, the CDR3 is TGTGCCAGCAGTCGTAGTGATTGGGAGACCCAGTACTTC.

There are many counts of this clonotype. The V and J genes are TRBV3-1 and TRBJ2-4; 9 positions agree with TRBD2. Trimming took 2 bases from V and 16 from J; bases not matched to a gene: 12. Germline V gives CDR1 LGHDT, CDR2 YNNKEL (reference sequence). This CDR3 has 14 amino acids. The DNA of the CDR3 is TGTGCCAGCAGCCAACGTGGGACTAGCTATGATCGATACTTC. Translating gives CASSQRGTSYDRYF. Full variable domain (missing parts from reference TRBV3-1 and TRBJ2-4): DTAVSQTPKYLVTQMGNDKSIKCEQNLGHDTMYWYKQDSKKFLKIMFSYNNKELIINETVPNRFSPKSPDKAHLNLHINSLELGDSAVYFCASSQRGTSYDRYFGAGTRLSVL.

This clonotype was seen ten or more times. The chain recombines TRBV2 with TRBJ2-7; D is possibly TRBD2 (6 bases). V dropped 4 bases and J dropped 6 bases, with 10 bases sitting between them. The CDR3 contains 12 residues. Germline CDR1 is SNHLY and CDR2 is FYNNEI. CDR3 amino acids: CASSGGEVEQYF. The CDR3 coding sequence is TGTGCCAGCAGTGGGGGGGAGGTCGAGCAGTACTTC.